The sequence of this TCR beta chain was determined in a study of response to subunit inactivated influenza vaccine. J was trimmed by 6 bases and V by 10 bases; bases with no gene match: 17. CDR1 is SNHLY, CDR2 FYNNEI, per germline. The CDR3 covers 16 residues. This clonotype was seen ten or more times. Its antigen remains unknown. TCRdb reprocessed the RT-PCR reads via MiXCR and lists one record per CDR3 protein. Among hundreds of thousands of distinct CDR3 sequences, 21% were seen once, and the ten largest hold roughly 10%. The study's findings and limits: Authors suggested each seasonal flu vaccination may recruit only limited numbers of new T cells.

This receptor was obtained from a man between 50 and 69 years old who received an inactivated influenza vaccine. This chain uses TRBV2 with TRBJ1-2, with 10 bases matching TRBD1. Here the sequenced sample was PBMCs from blood, taken less than 22 months after vaccination. CDR3 loop: CATMGSRDRGLHGYTF. CDR3 in DNA: TGTGCCACCATGGGATCCCGGGACAGGGGTTTGCATGGCTACACCTTC.